The 19 T cell receptor beta chains below were found in one sample sequenced in a study of OX40 agonist ivuxolimab in advanced cancers. Assay: immunoSEQ multiplex PCR; the TCRdb copy retains only in-frame clones and omits some. The sample has some 64,000 clones, around 90% seen once; the top ten hold around 25%. The sample in question was CD4+ or CD8+ T cells sorted from blood, obtained in a trial of the OX40 agonist ivuxolimab. Source of these receptors: an adult with an advanced solid tumor such as melanoma, head and neck, liver or kidney cancer.

This clone was observed once. This chain connects TRBV27 to TRBJ2-1; possibly TRBD2 for D (7 bases). The ends were cut back, 5 bases at V and 4 bases at J, with 12 bases in the middle. Germline V gene sequence: CDR1 MNHEY, CDR2 SMNVEV (reference sequence). This CDR3 region has 14 residues. The CDR3 nucleotides are TGTGCCAGCAGTCGGGGGGCCCTATACAATGAGCAGTTCTTC. Protein product: CASSRGALYNEQFF.

The rearrangement links TRBV11-1 to TRBJ2-1; D possibly corresponds to TRBD1 (5 bases). Germline V CDR1 and CDR2: SGHAT, FQDESV (reference sequence). The CDR3 sequence is 12 residues long. The V end was cut by 3 bases, the J end by 6 bases, with 6 bases between. CDR3 sequence: CASSFTGNEQFF. The CDR3 region has the DNA TGTGCCAGCAGCTTTACAGGCAATGAGCAGTTCTTC.

This rearrangement joins TRBV18 to TRBJ2-7; 12 nucleotides match TRBD2. Germline V gene data show CDR1 as KGHSH and CDR2 as LQKENI. The CDR3 spans 15 residues. With V trimmed by 3 bases and J by 0 bases, 0 bases remained unmatched. This chain's CDR3 is CASSPTSGSSYEQYF. The CDR3 DNA reads TGTGCCAGCTCACCGACTAGCGGGAGCTCCTACGAGCAGTACTTC.

The V and J genes are TRBV28 and TRBJ1-5; the D gene is possibly TRBD1 (6 bases). This CDR3 comprises 17 residues. The V and J ends lost 10 bases and 1 base respectively, with 23 bases between them. Germline V gene sequence: CDR1 MDHEN, CDR2 SYDVKM. DNA of the CDR3: TGTGCCATCCCGGGACAATGGATTAATGCGAGCAATCAGCCCCAGCATTTT. Its protein is CAIPGQWINASNQPQHF.

The chain has TRBV28 and TRBJ2-5, with D unresolved. CDR3 length equals 13 residues. Germline V gene sequence: CDR1 MDHEN, CDR2 SYDVKM. Trimming removed 0 bases from V and 5 bases from J, with 7 bases in between. The CDR3 sequence is CASSLWSEETQYF. The CDR3 DNA is TGTGCCAGCAGTTTATGGTCGGAGGAGACCCAGTACTTC.

This chain joins TRBV7-9 and TRBJ1-5; 9 bases agree with TRBD1. Trimming removed 0 bases from V and 2 bases from J; junction bases left unmatched: 2. The germline V gene has CDR1 SEHNR and CDR2 FQNEAQ (reference sequence). The CDR3 has 16 amino acids. CDR3: CASSLARTGGNQPQHF. CDR3 nucleotides: TGTGCCAGCAGCTTAGCCCGGACAGGGGGCAATCAGCCCCAGCATTTT.

About this clone: Distinct nucleotide sequences in the sample also encode this CDR3. The chain joins TRBV7-6 to TRBJ2-1, with D possibly matching TRBD2 (6 bases). CDR1 is SGHVS, CDR2 FNYEAQ, per germline. The CDR3 spans 15 residues. V lost 3 bases to trimming and J lost 1 base, with 10 bases between them. The CDR3 loop is CASSLGTGSYNEQFF. For the CDR3, the DNA is TGTGCCAGCAGCTTGGGGACTGGGTCCTACAATGAGCAGTTCTTC.

The chain links TRBV25-1 to TRBJ1-1; D is uncertain. The CDR3 extends over 12 amino acids. The germline V and J ends were trimmed by 10 bases and 1 base, with 10 bases remaining between them. Germline V lookup: CDR1 MGHDK, CDR2 SYGVNS. The CDR3 region has the DNA TGTGCCACCAGACACTCGAACACTGAAGCTTTCTTT. It yields the protein CATRHSNTEAFF.

Only one count was recorded for this clone. The chain combines TRBV9 with TRBJ2-7, with D possibly TRBD1 on 6 matching bases. The germline CDR1 and CDR2 sequences are SGDLS and YYNGEE. Trimming removed 7 bases from V and 6 bases from J, with 20 bases in between. This CDR3 is built from 14 residues. The CDR3 loop is CASSDTGSWGEQYF. Here the CDR3 DNA reads TGTGCCAGCTCGGACACAGGGAGTTGGGGCGAGCAGTACTTC.

The V call is TRBV7-2, the J call TRBJ2-3; TRBD2 agrees at 10 bases. This CDR3 is 16 amino acids long. The germline CDR1 and CDR2 sequences are SGHTA and FQGNSA. Germline trimming cut 4 bases from V and 7 bases from J; bases unmatched to any gene: 11. The CDR3 DNA reads TGTGCCAGCAGCTCCCCTCGAGCGGGAGGGTGGTATACGCAGTATTTT. This encodes CASSSPRAGGWYTQYF.

The CDR3 nucleotides are TGTGCCAGTAGTATCCAGCTCACCGGGGAGCTGTTTTTT. Translation gives CASSIQLTGELFF. The genes are TRBV19 and TRBJ2-2; the D is unclear. V was cut by 3 bases and J by 4 bases, with 6 bases left in between. This CDR3 has 13 residues. Germline loops: CDR1 LNHDA, CDR2 SQIVND (reference sequence).

This chain uses TRBV29-1 with TRBJ2-5; possible D gene TRBD2, 6 bases. Per germline, CDR1 SQVTM and CDR2 ANQGSEA. The CDR3 totals 13 residues. V was cut by 6 bases and J by 3 bases, with 14 bases left in between. The CDR3 is CSVPRLVEETQYF. The CDR3 DNA sequence: TGCAGCGTCCCCCGACTAGTAGAAGAGACCCAGTACTTC. The full variable domain, its missing parts supplied by reference TRBV29-1 and TRBJ2-5, is SAVISQKPSRDICQRGTSLTIQCQVDSQVTMMFWYRQQPGQSLTLIATANQGSEATYESGFVIDKFPISRPNLTFSTLTVSNMSPEDSSIYLCSVPRLVEETQYFGPGTRLLVL.

The chain carries TRBV28 and TRBJ2-7; D unresolved. The CDR3 covers 12 residues. V lost 8 bases and J 0 bases, leaving 8 bases between the germline ends. Germline V gene lookup returns CDR1 MDHEN and CDR2 SYDVKM. The CDR3 coding sequence is TGTGCCAGCGGCCCGGCCTCCTACGAGCAGTACTTC. Residues: CASGPASYEQYF.

The chain couples TRBV6-6 to TRBJ2-3, with D hard to call. Between the trimmed V and J ends, which lost 5 bases and 0 bases, there was a span of 6 bases. Germline lookup yields CDR1 MNHNY and CDR2 SVGAGI (reference sequence). The CDR3 loop spans 13 amino acids. CDR3 protein: CASSSLSTDTQYF. For the CDR3, the DNA is TGTGCCAGCAGTAGTCTAAGCACAGATACGCAGTATTTT.

This clone has only one observation. The chain links TRBV4-1 to TRBJ2-2; D possibly matches TRBD1 or TRBD2 (5 bases each). The V gene lost 5 bases and the J gene lost 7 bases, with 14 bases spanning the gap. The CDR3 runs 14 residues. The germline gives CDR1 MGHRA, CDR2 YSYEKL. CDR3 amino acids: CASSEGRAIGELFF. Written as DNA, the CDR3 is TGCGCCAGCAGCGAGGGCAGGGCGATCGGGGAGCTGTTTTTT.

The V gene is TRBV11-3, the J gene TRBJ2-2; 7 bases are a match to TRBD2. Looked up from germline, CDR1 is SGHNT and CDR2 is YENEEA. J was trimmed by 0 bases and V by 1 base; bases with no gene match: 2. The CDR3 loop spans 16 amino acids. Here the CDR3 DNA reads TGTGCCAGCAGCTTAGGGCTAGCGGCGAACACCGGGGAGCTGTTTTTT. Encoded protein: CASSLGLAANTGELFF.

The V and J genes are TRBV7-2 and TRBJ2-2; 11 positions agree with TRBD1. This CDR3 has 18 residues. Germline CDR1 reads SGHTA; CDR2 reads FQGNSA. Germline trimming cut 1 base from V and 9 bases from J; bases unmatched to any gene: 13. DNA of the CDR3: TGTGCCAGCAGCTTAGAGTATCGCTGGACAGGGGGCGAAAGGGAGCTGTTTTTT. Amino acids: CASSLEYRWTGGERELFF.

This clone was seen once. The CDR3 DNA is TGTGCCAGTAGTCCGGGCCTGAACACCGGGGAGCTGTTTTTT. It codes for CASSPGLNTGELFF. V is TRBV19 and J is TRBJ2-2; no clear D gene. Germline V gene data show CDR1 as LNHDA and CDR2 as SQIVND (reference sequence). Trimming took 5 bases from V and 1 from J, leaving 8 bases between them. The CDR3 is 14 amino acids.

The chain has TRBV5-5 and TRBJ2-7; D might be TRBD1 (6 bases). CDR1 and CDR2 (germline): SGHKS, YYEKEE (reference sequence). There are 16 residues in the CDR3. V was trimmed by 4 bases and J by 3 bases, leaving 20 bases between them. CDR3 amino acids: CASSLNPLRTDYEQYF. The CDR3 DNA is TGTGCCAGCAGCCTAAATCCCTTACGGACAGACTACGAGCAGTACTTC.